This T cell receptor (beta chain) is drawn from a study of blood T cell repertoires in COVID-19 (dated by TCRdb to about 2020). Notes on the research overall: Samples covering the acute and convalescent phases of COVID-19 were provided by collaborators in the United States, Italy and Spain. The material from the prospective study consisted of cDNA or gDNA derived from T cells, B-cell-depleted T cells, or PBMCs. Deeply sampled blood TCRbeta repertoires from subjects exposed to, actively infected with, or recovered from COVID-19 were included in the dataset. A freely available public database, intended as a resource for researchers studying the immune response to SARS-CoV-2, is where the repertoires were released. The samples were drawn from two sources: the first 160 participants of the ongoing ImmuneRACE study, and about 1,300 subjects contributed by 6 global collaborators. A de-identified subject ID, COVID-19 status, age in years and sex were almost always included in the sample metadata. Where HLA class I and class II types were available, the types were taken from metadata supplied by the sample provider, not from assay-based typing.

The research as a whole found: The quantity of clinical and demographic metadata differed by source and by participant and was supplied without curation.

V ends up 7 bases short and J 1 base short, with an unmatched junction base count of 6. Including the terminal cysteine and phenylalanine, the CDR3 comprises 14 residues. Solely the CDR3 DNA is kept, with 42 bases framed from the first base. For CDR1 and CDR2, the germline V gene (reference sequence) lists SGHNT and YYREEE. TCRbeta CDR3 regions were amplified from genomic DNA by means of the immunoSEQ Assay, a bias-controlled multiplex PCR. From the authors' description of their analysis: The number of nucleated cells in each sample was estimated by amplification of reference gene primers within the assay. To quantify the absolute abundance of each unique TCRbeta CDR3 rearrangement, sequence reads were collapsed and filtered. For each sample, productive Simpson clonality was calculated as the square root of Simpson's diversity index over productive rearrangements. Held by TCRdb, this immuneACCESS table contains in-frame sequences only and omits some clones. Under half of the omission traces to an unresolved V gene where checked; the cause of the rest is unknown. The V and J calls and clone size are taken from that table; D and trimming were inferred from the DNA. Present in this sample are some 290,000 clones, over 65% of which were seen just once. Of the sample, over 4.5% is held by the ten largest clones.

A second Seattle source provided samples from volunteer blood donors who had recovered from COVID-19. Collaborating institutions collected whole blood in K2EDTA tubes following their own protocols. Collaborator samples were shipped for TCRbeta analysis as frozen whole blood, isolated PBMCs, or DNA extracted from either sample type. A note on this clone: Its antigen is not yet known. Within one base of it there is no much larger clone, and no base qualities were kept.

The specimen sequenced was peripheral blood. The receptor comes from a man between 60 and 70 years old who had recovered from COVID-19. This sequence uses TRBV5-4 and TRBJ2-3; 7 bases in the junction line up with TRBD2. The nucleotides are TGTGCCAGCTTAGAAGCGGGGCGCACAGATACGCAGTATTTT. It encodes CASLEAGRTDTQYF. The variable domain in full, with residues beyond the CDR3 obtained from the reference TRBV5-4 and TRBJ2-3 genes, is ETGVTQSPTHLIKTRGQQVTLRCSSQSGHNTVSWYQQALGQGPQFIFQYYREEENGRGNFPPRFSGLQFPNYSSELNVNALELDDSALYLCASLEAGRTDTQYFGPGTRLTVL.